These T cell receptor beta chains were read from a single sample in a study of cytomegalovirus exposure and HLA in healthy donors. Measured with immunoSEQ multiplex PCR; TCRdb has only the in-frame clones, and not every one. The sample lists 160,000 or so clones, roughly 80% occurring once. Sequencing was performed on PBMCs. Receptor source: a woman in her 30s in good health and CMV-seropositive. Both conserved end residues are part of each CDR3. The D gene is left open where the match is weak. Not every row has a clone size; where given, it reads once, few, many or a size class.

D,size,J,V,DNA,CDR3
TRBD1,-,TRBJ2-5,TRBV4-2,TGTGCCAGCAGCCAAGTGCGGACAGGGGAAGAGACCCAGTACTTC,CASSQVRTGEETQYF
TRBD1,-,TRBJ2-7,TRBV11-2,TGTGCCAGCAGCTGGACAGGGGGAAGCTACGAGCAGTACTTC,CASSWTGGSYEQYF
-,-,TRBJ2-7,TRBV13,TGTGCCAGCACCCTCACAGGGGAGCAGTACTTC,CASTLTGEQYF
TRBD1,-,TRBJ1-2,TRBV7-2,TGTGCCAGCAGCTTAGTTGCAGGGGGCTATGGCTACACCTTC,CASSLVAGGYGYTF
TRBD1,-,TRBJ1-4,TRBV5-4,TGTGCCAGCAGCAGGACAGGGAACTTGAATGAAAAACTGTTTTTT,CASSRTGNLNEKLFF
TRBD2,once,TRBJ2-1,TRBV7-2,TGTGCCAGCAGTAGGCGGGTTGTGGCGGGGGGCGGTGAGCAGTTCTTC,CASSRRVVAGGGEQFF
-,-,TRBJ2-5,TRBV7-7,TGTGCCAGCAGCCATCTTAGTCGGGGGCGGGGGCCAGGGAGGGAGACCCAGTACTTC,CASSHLSRGRGPGRETQYF
-,-,TRBJ1-2,TRBV6-6,TGTGCCAGCAGTCATAGTAACTATGGCTACACCTTC,CASSHSNYGYTF
TRBD2,-,TRBJ2-3,TRBV12-5,TGTGCTAGTGGTTTGCCACCGGGACTAGCGGGGGGAGCCACAGATACGCAGTATTTT,CASGLPPGLAGGATDTQYF
-,-,TRBJ1-2,TRBV5-4,TGTGCCAGCAGCTTCGGGCAGGGGTACGATGGCTACACCTTC,CASSFGQGYDGYTF